The T cell receptor (beta chain) described here comes from a study of pediatric ulcerative colitis. V lost 1 base to trimming and J lost 6 bases; unmatched junction nucleotides: 7. From germline, CDR1 is SGHVS and CDR2 FQNEAQ. This CDR3 comprises 16 residues. Data came from immunoSEQ multiplex PCR; TCRdb stores just in-frame clones and leaves some out. The table shows about 64,000 clones, with over 70% occurring only once. The receptor was isolated from a boy under 18 with moderate ulcerative colitis. Material: blood. The V and J genes are TRBV7-8 and TRBJ2-1; 9 nucleotides align to TRBD2. The DNA for the CDR3 is TGTGCCAGCAGCTTAGTTGGGCTAGCGGGAAGCAATGAGCAGTTCTTC. Amino acid sequence: CASSLVGLAGSNEQFF.